The rows below give T cell receptor beta chains drawn from one sample of a study of shared clonotypes between healthy human individuals. Repertoires were generated with immunoSEQ multiplex PCR, while TCRdb's copy carries only in-frame clones and drops some. The sample carries 170,000 or so clones, 66% recorded once. Sequencing was carried out using memory CD4+ T cells sorted from blood. All receptors come from a man aged 25-40 years in good health. The CDR3 runs from the conserved cysteine through the conserved F or W. The D gene is left open where the match is weak.

d_call j_call v_call cdr3_aa cdr3_nt
- TRBJ1-5 TRBV7-2 CASSVGGGNQPQHF TGTGCCAGCAGCGTGGGAGGGGGCAATCAGCCCCAGCATTTT
- TRBJ2-1 TRBV5-4 CASSSSGEGVEQFF TGTGCCAGCAGCTCTAGCGGCGAGGGGGTTGAGCAGTTCTTC
TRBD2 TRBJ2-1 TRBV10-3 CAISEALAGTASYNEQFF TGTGCCATCAGTGAGGCCCTAGCGGGGACCGCTTCCTACAATGAGCAGTTCTTC
- TRBJ2-6 TRBV11-2 CASSLAARAGANVLTF TGTGCCAGCAGCTTAGCGGCCAGGGCTGGGGCCAACGTCCTGACTTTC
- TRBJ1-5 TRBV2 CASSGLGGAGQPQHF TGTGCCAGCAGTGGTCTTGGGGGGGCAGGTCAGCCCCAGCATTTT
- TRBJ2-3 TRBV18 CASSPIGSGTDTQYF TGTGCCAGCTCACCAATTGGGTCTGGCACAGATACGCAGTATTTT
- TRBJ2-1 TRBV5-4 CASSSDHVRNEQFF TGTGCCAGCAGCTCGGACCATGTCAGGAATGAGCAGTTCTTC
- TRBJ1-1 TRBV6-6 CASRSRPADKAFF TGTGCCAGCAGATCCCGGCCGGCCGATAAAGCTTTCTTT
- TRBJ2-7 TRBV2 CASSEGTKDYEQYF TGTGCCAGCAGTGAAGGGACAAAAGATTACGAGCAGTACTTC
- TRBJ2-1 TRBV7-2 CASSLDYSIVYNEQFF TGTGCCAGCAGCTTAGATTACTCAATAGTCTACAATGAGCAGTTCTTC
TRBD1 TRBJ2-7 TRBV7-6 CASSWGGDRSHEQYF TGTGCCAGCAGCTGGGGCGGGGACAGGTCCCACGAGCAGTACTTC
- TRBJ2-7 TRBV7-9 CASSLVFGGKDEQYF TGTGCCAGCAGCTTAGTTTTTGGCGGGAAGGACGAGCAGTACTTC
- TRBJ2-4 TRBV5-6 CASSLGVTKNIQYF TGTGCCAGCAGCTTGGGAGTTACGAAAAACATTCAGTACTTC
TRBD1 TRBJ2-7 TRBV7-2 CASSTGPMDRKEYEQYF TGTGCCAGCAGCACCGGACCAATGGACAGGAAAGAATACGAGCAGTACTTC
- TRBJ2-3 TRBV2 CASSERTSTDTQYF TGTGCCAGCAGTGAGCGGACTAGCACAGATACGCAGTATTTT